This TCR beta chain was sequenced for a study of blood T cell repertoires in COVID-19. About the research overall: Italy, Spain and the United States were the sources of the convalescent and acute COVID-19 samples. PBMCs, B-cell-depleted T cells, or T cells were the source of the cDNA or gDNA that made up the material.

This CDR3 is built from 15 residues. V lost 1 base, J lost 2 bases, and 10 bases lay in between. CDR1 SGHKS and CDR2 YYEKEE come from the germline V gene (reference sequence). TCRdb's table, derived via immunoSEQ multiplex PCR, lists solely in-frame clones and lacks some. The table shows approximately 250,000 clones, with 75% to 90% occurring only once. In this sample, this clone turned up a few times. This receptor was obtained from a man between 25 and 39 years old who had recovered from COVID-19. The sequenced sample was peripheral blood. The chain recombines TRBV5-5 with TRBJ1-5; the D is unclear. CDR3 sequence (DNA): TGTGCCAGCAGCTTGAGTAACGGGGGCAATCAGCCCCAGCATTTT. This sequence encodes CASSLSNGGNQPQHF.